This T cell receptor (beta chain) was captured by sequencing in a study of human T cells and chemical hapten exposure. Whole-study context: In the sensitization step, 2% DPC was placed on approximately 2 cm by approximately 2 cm of upper inner arm skin. All through the roughly 23-week study, the scalp of each patient received diphenylcyclopropenone doses weekly. Small differences in pooled library volume mainly drove the variation in TCR yields per sample.

Remarks on this clonotype: What it recognizes is unknown.

Via MiXCR, TCRdb re-called the RACE reads, giving one row per CDR3 protein. The table shows nearly 350,000 distinct CDR3 sequences, with roughly 6.9% occurring only once. Germline V CDR1 and CDR2: SGHRS, YFSETQ. The CDR3 covers 18 residues. The junction had 14 bases not matched to a gene; V was cut back by 0 bases and J by 6 bases. General study findings and limits: Against controls, expanded TCRs gave rise to significantly more large CDR3 similarity clusters.

As to time point: patch test 1, 2 weeks after DPC sensitization. The treatment denotes: therapeutic diphenylcyclopropenone sensitization with weekly scalp DPC. Source: whole blood, taken in connection with sensitization to the hapten diphenylcyclopropenone (DPC). This chain links TRBV5-1 with TRBJ2-5; TRBD2 matches at 10 bases. This clonotype was obtained from a young woman with alopecia areata. Some clones in this sample may be carry-over from other donors' samples. The CDR3 DNA is TGCGCCAGCAGCTTGGGGCTAGCGGGGGCCCGGATCGAGAAGACCCAGTACTTC. It codes for CASSLGLAGARIEKTQYF.